These T cell receptor beta chains were read from a single sample in a study of CD8+CD57+ T cells in acquired aplastic anemia. TCRdb reanalysed the reads using MiXCR and keeps one entry per CDR3 protein. The sample has 200,000 to 300,000 distinct CDR3 sequences, around 82% seen once. The sequenced sample was sorted CD4+, CD8+, or CD8+CD57+ T cells (not recorded which) from PBMCs. Receptors were obtained from a human donor with aplastic anemia. The CDR3 runs from the conserved cysteine through the conserved F or W.

V: TRBV20-1; CDR3: CSAPGQGVHEQYF
V: TRBV5-4; CDR3: CASSSDSAQYF
V: TRBV5-6; CDR3: CASSLERDGLDTQYF
V: TRBV7-2; CDR3: CASSIAGLGYNQQF
V: TRBV13; CDR3: CASGTQGMNQPQHF
V: TRBV2; CDR3: CASGAGLTDTQYF
V: TRBV7-9; CDR3: CASSGEGDPKFDYTF
V: TRBV9; CDR3: CASGGSGGTEDTEYF
V: TRBV2; CDR3: CASGVGAARNQPQHF
V: TRBV7-2; CDR3: CASSLAGGPDTDYF
V: TRBV7-8; CDR3: CASSFAGGSDTQQYF
V: TRBV7-2; CDR3: CASSLERDALAYGYTF
V: TRBV7-9; CDR3: CASRPPQGTQETQYF
V: TRBV5-4; CDR3: CASSLTSGGPDTQYF
V: TRBV5-5; CDR3: CASSFTLRQETQYF
V: TRBV24-1; CDR3: CATSAGGGVGYTF
V: TRBV7-3; CDR3: CASSLARGTKAHQYF
V: TRBV7-2; CDR3: CASSSGTREQYVGPGTQPQHF
V: TRBV7-9; CDR3: CANGGAGGEETEAFF
V: TRBV9; CDR3: CASSGAGNIQYFDF
V: TRBV7-2; CDR3: CASSSTGTGAYGYLTF
V: TRBV7-9; CDR3: CASSAAGKIQNF